Sequencing of this T cell receptor beta chain was carried out in a study of blood T cell repertoires in COVID-19. Study details: T cells, B-cell-depleted T cells, or PBMCs provided the cDNA or gDNA that served as material.

V was clipped by 4 bases and J by 6 bases; unmatched bases: 5. CDR3 length: 14 residues. Germline values: CDR1 SGDLS, CDR2 YYNGEE. Profiling relied on immunoSEQ multiplex PCR, and the TCRdb table lists in-frame clones only, not all of them. The sample lists some 130,000 clones; around 86% were seen once. V gene TRBV9 combines with J gene TRBJ2-2, with 8 bases lining up with TRBD2. The TCR sequence derives from a woman aged 45-60 years who had recovered from COVID-19. Input material: peripheral blood. CDR3 protein: CASSRRLASGELFF. In DNA, the CDR3 is TGTGCCAGCAGCAGACGACTAGCGTCCGGGGAGCTGTTTTTT.